The 16 T cell receptor beta chains reported below all come from one sample, sequenced in a study of human T cells and chemical hapten exposure. TCRdb redid the calling of the RACE reads with MiXCR, one entry per CDR3 protein. Seen here are a few hundred thousand distinct CDR3 sequences, about 6.3% observed once, and the top ten hold around 6%. Noted time point: patch test 2, 6 weeks after DPC sensitization. Described treatment: therapeutic diphenylcyclopropenone sensitization with weekly scalp DPC. The sequences come from whole blood, collected in connection with sensitization to the hapten diphenylcyclopropenone (DPC). Receptors originate from a young woman with alopecia areata. Some clones in this sample may be carry-over from other donors' samples.

This rearrangement joins TRBV6-5 to TRBJ1-5; possibly TRBD1 for D (6 bases). The V gene's germline CDR1 is MNHEY and CDR2 SVGAGI. Trimming took off 2 bases at V and 0 bases at J, with 17 bases between the two ends. This CDR3 contains 18 residues. The CDR3 here is CASSYGGTGYYSNQPQHF. The CDR3 coding sequence is TGTGCCAGCAGTTACGGTGGAACAGGGTACTATAGCAATCAGCCCCAGCATTTT.

This clonotype was seen more than once but under ten times. The chain combines TRBV6-6 with TRBJ2-3, with D perhaps TRBD1 (5 bases). The CDR3 is made up of 17 amino acids. CDR1 is MNHNY, CDR2 SVGAGI, per germline (reference sequence). Trimming stripped 5 bases from V and 0 bases from J, with 18 bases between. CDR3 region: CASSPPNQGTSTDTQYF. The CDR3 DNA sequence: TGTGCCAGCAGTCCCCCAAACCAGGGAACTAGCACAGATACGCAGTATTTT.

This clonotype came up a few times. The rearrangement joins TRBV9 to TRBJ2-3; TRBD2 matches 9 bases. Germline V gene sequence: CDR1 SGDLS, CDR2 YYNGEE. V lost 2 bases, J lost 4 bases, and 5 bases stayed unmatched. This CDR3 has 15 residues. The chain's CDR3 is CASSVWRGGADTQYF. CDR3 sequence (DNA): TGTGCCAGCAGCGTGTGGCGGGGGGGCGCAGATACGCAGTATTTT.

This clonotype showed up many times. This chain uses TRBV4-3 with TRBJ1-2; D ambiguous. V lost 3 bases, J lost 2 bases, and 16 bases lay in between. Germline CDR1 is LGHNA and CDR2 is YSLEER. This CDR3 comprises 16 residues. CDR3 coding DNA: TGCGCCAGCAGCCACGCGCGGTCGCAGAGAAACTATGGCTACACCTTC. Its protein product is CASSHARSQRNYGYTF.

This clonotype was observed a few times. This chain links TRBV29-1 with TRBJ2-3; 8 nucleotides align to TRBD1. Germline trimming cut 4 bases from V and 1 base from J; bases unmatched to any gene: 13. CDR1 SQVTM and CDR2 ANQGSEA come from the germline V gene. The CDR3 sequence is 17 residues long. CDR3 sequence (DNA): TGCAGCGTTGTATCACGACAGGGGACCGGGGGCACAGATACGCAGTATTTT. It is translated as CSVVSRQGTGGTDTQYF.

This clonotype was seen at least ten times. The chain links TRBV3-1 to TRBJ2-5; no reliable D call. Trimming removed 3 bases from V and 1 base from J, with 3 bases in between. This CDR3 contains 12 residues. The germline CDR1 and CDR2 sequences are LGHDT and YNNKEL (reference sequence). The CDR3 nucleotides read TGTGCCAGCAGCCATAGCCAAGAGACCCAGTACTTC. Encoded protein: CASSHSQETQYF.

This clonotype was counted many times. This rearrangement joins TRBV12-3 or TRBV12-4 to TRBJ1-5; perhaps TRBD1 as D (5 bases). This CDR3 is 13 amino acids long. V was trimmed by 6 bases and J by 3 bases, leaving 9 bases between them. For the CDR3, the DNA is TGTGCCAGCAGGGCAGGGCCCAATCAGCCCCAGCATTTT. As protein: CASRAGPNQPQHF.

This clonotype has more than one count but fewer than ten. The chain couples TRBV12-3 or TRBV12-4 to TRBJ2-3; no firm D call. This CDR3 contains 15 residues. V was trimmed by 6 bases and J by 2 bases, leaving 15 bases between them. The CDR3: CASSHMNTFTDTQYF. The CDR3 bases are TGTGCCAGCAGCCATATGAACACATTCACAGATACGCAGTATTTT.

This clonotype has ten or more counts. This sequence joins TRBV20-1 and TRBJ1-2; D is ambiguous. Trimming left V 3 bases short and J 6 bases short, with 23 bases between. This CDR3 region has 16 residues. The germline V gene encodes CDR1 DFQATT and CDR2 SNEGSKA (reference sequence). CDR3 region: CSARFSDSKTGNGYTF. CDR3 bases: TGCAGTGCTAGGTTCTCAGACTCAAAGACGGGCAATGGCTACACCTTC.

The chain links TRBV13 to TRBJ1-1, with TRBD1 as a possible D gene (6 bases). The CDR3 covers 15 residues. Between the trimmed V and J ends, which lost 5 bases and 5 bases, there was a span of 18 bases. The V gene's germline CDR1 is PRHDT and CDR2 FYEKMQ (reference sequence). The CDR3, as DNA: TGTGCCAGCAGCATAGATGGGGGCCGCTGGACTGAAGCTTTCTTT. This codes for CASSIDGGRWTEAFF.

This clonotype was detected ten times or more. This rearrangement joins TRBV15 to TRBJ2-7; D remains ambiguous. Trimming removed 0 bases from V and 3 bases from J, with 6 bases in between. The germline gives CDR1 LNHNV, CDR2 YYDKDF (reference sequence). The CDR3 is 13 residues long. The CDR3 region is CATSRDWSYEQYF. Written as DNA, the CDR3 is TGTGCCACCAGCAGAGATTGGAGCTACGAGCAGTACTTC.

At least ten counts were recorded for this clonotype. The CDR3: CSAPRGADYEQYF. Here the CDR3 DNA reads TGCAGTGCCCCTCGGGGGGCAGACTACGAGCAGTACTTC. The chain recombines TRBV20-1 with TRBJ2-7; TRBD2 is a possible D gene (7 bases). This CDR3 spans 13 amino acids. CDR1 is DFQATT, CDR2 SNEGSKA, per germline (reference sequence). V lost 6 bases to trimming and J lost 3 bases, with 15 bases between them.

The chain links TRBV5-1 to TRBJ2-4; 8 bases map to TRBD1. The V and J ends lost 3 bases and 6 bases, in that order; junction bases with no gene match: 11. The CDR3 contains 16 residues. Per germline, CDR1 SGHRS and CDR2 YFSETQ. The CDR3: CASSSNIGQGRNIQYF. DNA of the CDR3: TGCGCCAGCAGCTCGAATATAGGACAGGGAAGAAACATTCAGTACTTC.

This clonotype was seen ten or more times. One junction end disagrees with the germline gene, perhaps due to a read error. This chain uses TRBV5-1 with TRBJ1-1; possibly TRBD1 for D (6 bases). The CDR3 sequence is 13 residues long. The germline CDR1 and CDR2 sequences are SGHRS and YFSETQ. The CDR3 loop is CASSLEGGTEAFF. For the CDR3, the DNA is TGTGCCAGCAGCTTAGAAGGGGGCACTGAAGCTTTCTTT. Looking up the rest from reference TRBV5-1 and TRBJ1-1 gives the full variable domain: KAGVTQTPRYLIKTRGQQVTLSCSPISGHRSVSWYQQTPGQGLQFLFEYFSETQRNKGNFPGRFSGRQFSNSRSEMNVSTLELGDSALYLCASSLEGGTEAFFGQGTRLTVV.

This clonotype came up a few times. This chain links TRBV5-5 with TRBJ2-3; no definite D call. CDR1 and CDR2 (germline): SGHKS, YYEKEE (reference sequence). The ends were cut back, 0 bases at V and 7 bases at J, with 12 bases in the middle. This CDR3 has 14 amino acids. The CDR3 is CASSLVWARNTQYF. In DNA form, the CDR3 reads TGTGCCAGCAGCTTGGTTTGGGCTAGAAATACGCAGTATTTT.

This rearrangement joins TRBV5-1 to TRBJ1-4; 7 nucleotides match TRBD1. The trim removed 3 bases at V and 5 bases at J, leaving 10 bases unmatched. The CDR3 runs to 16 residues. Germline V gives CDR1 SGHRS, CDR2 YFSETQ. The CDR3 is CASSWTEGAQNEKLFF. CDR3 coding DNA: TGCGCCAGCAGCTGGACGGAGGGGGCTCAGAATGAAAAACTGTTTTTT.